This T cell receptor beta chain was sequenced during a study of T cells in Graves' hyperthyroidism and ophthalmopathy (dated by TCRdb to the late 2010s). About the full investigation: Peripheral blood samples were taken at the time of initial diagnosis, prior to any treatment. TCR V-J signatures able to tell the groups apart were searched for in a discovery cohort of 90 to 100 patients, of whom more than 40 had Graves' ophthalmopathy and around 56 had stable Graves' hyperthyroidism. Prospective prediction of ophthalmopathy was tested in an independent validation cohort of about 19 hyperthyroidism patients and some 17 patients who later progressed to ophthalmopathy. For training and testing, the 80 to 100 patients in the discovery cohort were randomly divided in a 7:3 ratio. In addition, the study compared T-cell repertoires in thyroid tissue and in blood from roughly 6 Graves' hyperthyroidism patients. After sampling, hyperthyroidism patients received methimazole starting at 30 mg daily, and ophthalmopathy patients received high-dose intravenous methylprednisolone. According to the paper, TCR Vbeta CDR3 sequencing was carried out on over 130 peripheral blood samples, which came from 40 to 45 ophthalmopathy, around 74 hyperthyroidism and roughly 17 progressor patients. Summary of the overall study and its limitations: Ophthalmopathy was separated from stable hyperthyroidism by a 13 V-J signature model, with 85% to 90% sensitivity and approximately 81% specificity obtained in cross-validation and 80%/75% obtained in testing. During validation, the model predicted progression to ophthalmopathy a median of roughly 7.1 months ahead of onset, with around 71% sensitivity and around 72% specificity. No statistical method was used to set the sample size in advance, and investigators knew the group allocation. Most expanded thyroid clonotypes (frequency above 0.001) were also found in blood, which suggests that blood repertoires may mirror thyroid immune responses.

The TCR beta CDR3 regions were amplified from RNA transcripts. The first round of RT-PCR for the TCR CDR3 was performed with the HTBI primer set and the Qiagen OneStep RT-PCR kit. The libraries were constructed in a second round of multiplex PCR and then size-selected and purified. Sequencing of the libraries was done on an Illumina HiSeq2000 using paired-end 100 bp reads. For the original study's pipeline: SOAPnuke was used to process the raw data, removing reads that contained adapters or uncalled bases, had a mean Phred below 15, or lacked an exact match to the constant primer or identifier. High-quality paired reads were merged using COPE v1.2.5, and each unique nucleotide sequence was defined as a clonotype. Clonotypes were aligned to IMGT TRBV, TRBD and TRBJ reference segments using MiTCR v1.1. The analysis was restricted to V-J combinations with a frequency above 0.0001, which together covered roughly 99% of the repertoires. The TCS score was defined as F50 (clonal expansion) divided by E x V (chaos), with BLOSUM62-based TCRdist calculated between CDR3 peptides within each V-J. Welch's t-statistics and random forest reduced 500 to 550 V-J features to 10 to 15, which were used in a naive Bayes classifier (R e1071). TCRdb trimmed the raw reads at Q25, called clones with MiXCR and kept productive beta chains. Rows matching on CDR3 protein sequence are summarized as one entry with the most common DNA and genes. None of the V and J calls come from the authors' own analysis; TCRdb made them. The sample yields 530,000 or so distinct CDR3 sequences; roughly 24% were counted once. About 11% of the sample comes from the top ten.

Ophthalmopathy patients had moderately to severely active disease, with a Clinical Activity Score of 3 or more, a NOSPECS grade of 4 or more, and a disease duration of less than 3 months. Any patient with an uncontrolled infection, another autoimmune disease, pregnancy or lactation was excluded. Diagnoses were based on clinical symptoms, serum thyroxine and TRAb, thyroid ultrasound and orbital computed tomography. Ficoll-Paque density gradient centrifugation was used to isolate PBMCs from about 10 ml of fresh peripheral blood. Total RNA was extracted using Trizol reagent, and RNA quality was assessed on an Agilent 2100 Bioanalyzer. There are 13 amino acids in the CDR3, from cysteine to phenylalanine inclusive. Of all the DNA, just the CDR3 is kept, 39 bases in frame from base 1. Trimming accounts for 7 bases at V and 3 bases at J, while the number of junction bases matched to no gene is 5. The germline V gene encodes CDR1 DFQATT and CDR2 SNEGSKA (reference sequence).

This clonotype was counted many times. Its antigen specificity is not known. Within one base of it there is no much larger clone, and no base qualities were kept. This TCR derives from a woman aged 25 to 39 with Graves' ophthalmopathy. Source material: blood. Rearrangement joined TRBV20-1 to TRBJ1-2, and 10 bases in between align with TRBD1. The CDR3 has the sequence CSESGTGDYGYTF. The DNA is TGCAGTGAGAGCGGGACAGGGGACTATGGCTACACCTTC.